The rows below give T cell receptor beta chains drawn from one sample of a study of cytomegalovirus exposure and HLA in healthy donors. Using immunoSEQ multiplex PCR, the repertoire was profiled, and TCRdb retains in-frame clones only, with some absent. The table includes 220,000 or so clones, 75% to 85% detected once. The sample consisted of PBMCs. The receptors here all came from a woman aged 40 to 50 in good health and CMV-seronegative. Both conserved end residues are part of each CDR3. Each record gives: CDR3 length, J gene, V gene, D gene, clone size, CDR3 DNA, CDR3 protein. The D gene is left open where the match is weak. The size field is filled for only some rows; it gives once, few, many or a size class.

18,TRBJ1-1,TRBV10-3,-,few,TGTGCCATCAGTGAGCGGGCAGGGAGGTCGAGTTCTCGGACTGAAGCTTTCTTT,CAISERAGRSSSRTEAFF
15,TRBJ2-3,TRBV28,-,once,TGTGCCAGCAGTTTAGGTGGGACTGGGTATGATACGCAGTATTTT,CASSLGGTGYDTQYF
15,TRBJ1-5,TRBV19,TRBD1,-,TGTGCCAGTAGGACGGGACAGGGAAAAGATCAGCCCCAGCATTTT,CASRTGQGKDQPQHF
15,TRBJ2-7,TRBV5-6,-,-,TGTGCCAGCAGCGTAACCCCCGGACAGAACTACGAGCAGTACTTC,CASSVTPGQNYEQYF
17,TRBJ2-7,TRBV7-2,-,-,TGTGCCAGCAGCTTAGCCGGTCGGCTAGCGACCTCCTACGAGCAGTACTTC,CASSLAGRLATSYEQYF
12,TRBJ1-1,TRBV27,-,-,TGTGCCAGCAGTTTAGTGGGCAGTGGAGCTTTCTTT,CASSLVGSGAFF
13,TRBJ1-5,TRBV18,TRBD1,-,TGTGCCAGCTCACGGGACAGAAATCAGCCCCAGCATTTT,CASSRDRNQPQHF
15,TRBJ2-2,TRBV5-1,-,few,TGCGCCAGCAGGCAGTTGCAGGACAAGACCGGGGAGCTGTTTTTT,CASRQLQDKTGELFF
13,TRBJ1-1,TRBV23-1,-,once,TGCGCCAGCAGTCAATACGGCGGCACTGAAGCTTTCTTT,CASSQYGGTEAFF
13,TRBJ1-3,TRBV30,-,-,TGTGCCTGCGGACAGATTAGAGGAAACACCATATATTTT,CACGQIRGNTIYF
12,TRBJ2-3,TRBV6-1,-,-,TGTGCCAGCCGGGGAGAGGTAGATACGCAGTATTTT,CASRGEVDTQYF
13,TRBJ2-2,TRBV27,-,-,TGTGCCAGCAGTTTCGGGAACACCGGGGAGCTGTTTTTT,CASSFGNTGELFF
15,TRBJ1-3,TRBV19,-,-,TGTGCCAGTAGTCCGTTGGACAGTCCTGGAAACACCATATATTTT,CASSPLDSPGNTIYF
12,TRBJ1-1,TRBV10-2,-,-,TGCGCCAGCCGACACTCGAACACTGAAGCTTTCTTT,CASRHSNTEAFF
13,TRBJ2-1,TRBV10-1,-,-,TGCGCCAGCCGGGACAATGTGGGCAATGAGCAGTTCTTC,CASRDNVGNEQFF
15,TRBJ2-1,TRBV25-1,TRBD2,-,TGTGCCAGCAGCCAGGGGACTAGCCGGGCAGCTGAGCAGTTCTTC,CASSQGTSRAAEQFF
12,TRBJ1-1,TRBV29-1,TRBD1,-,TGCGGGGACTCTTCAGGGGGTACTGAAGCTTTCTTT,CGDSSGGTEAFF
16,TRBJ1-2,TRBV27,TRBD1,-,TGTGCCAGCAGTTTATATCTGGGACAGGGAAACTATGGCTACACCTTC,CASSLYLGQGNYGYTF
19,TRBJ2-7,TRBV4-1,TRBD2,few,TGCGCCAGCAGCCAAGGGGTTACCAGGCGACTAGCGGGAATCTACGAGCAGTACTTC,CASSQGVTRRLAGIYEQYF
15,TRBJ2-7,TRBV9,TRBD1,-,TGTGCCAGCAGCGCGACCGGGACAGGGGGCGGGGAGCAGTACTTC,CASSATGTGGGEQYF
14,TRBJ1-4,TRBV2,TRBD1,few,TGTGCCAGCAGTGAGGGCAGGGGGAATGAAAAACTGTTTTTT,CASSEGRGNEKLFF
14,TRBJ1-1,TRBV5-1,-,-,TGCGCCAGCAGCTTGATCAGGGTCGACACTGAAGCTTTCTTT,CASSLIRVDTEAFF